This T cell receptor beta chain was recorded in a study of blood T cell repertoires in COVID-19. Turning to the study itself: Acute and convalescent COVID-19 specimens originated in the United States, Italy and Spain.

Data came from immunoSEQ multiplex PCR; TCRdb stores just in-frame clones and leaves some out. The sample has 200,000 to 250,000 clones, 84% seen once. This CDR3 has 13 amino acids. With 4 bases clipped from V and 7 bases from J, the junction kept 8 bases outside the gene matches. Germline CDR1 reads SGDLS; CDR2 reads YYNGEE. Sequences were obtained from peripheral blood. The clonotype was recovered from a woman aged 55-69 years who had recovered from COVID-19. V and J are TRBV9 and TRBJ2-7; 7 bases align to TRBD1. The CDR3 DNA reads TGTGCCAGCAGCTCCGACAGGGATTGGGAGCAGTACTTC. Its protein product is CASSSDRDWEQYF.